This T cell receptor beta chain appears in the sequencing data of a study of vaccination and CD4 T cells after COVID-19. Across the study: SARS-CoV-2, HCoV-NL63, HCoV-OC43 and HCoV-229E supplied the overlapping spike peptides used to stimulate cells.

A remark on this clonotype: Its specificity is not known.

Sequenced with the Oncomine TCR Beta short-read assay was DNA taken from cultured CD4+ T cells. Genomic DNA was isolated from cultured CD4+ T cells. TCRdb reprocessed the PCR reads with MiXCR, giving one entry per CDR3 protein. Of 13,000 or so distinct CDR3 sequences in the sample, about 25% were seen once. Treatment denoted: approximately nine-day PBMC culture with coronavirus spike peptide pools or control peptides (ViraFEST assay). ViraFEST enlarged antigen-specific T cell populations with peptide pools and afterwards sequenced TCRs. The CDR3 loop spans 18 amino acids. CDR1 is SNHLY, CDR2 FYNNEI, per germline. J lost 4 bases, V lost 6 bases, and 9 bases had no gene match.

Sequences were obtained from CD4+ T cells from blood, cultured in vitro. This clonotype was obtained from a human donor who had recovered from COVID-19. V and J are TRBV2 and TRBJ2-2; 15 positions agree with TRBD2. The CDR3 nucleotides read TGTGCCAGCAGGGGGACTAGCGGGGGGCCCCGGGGCACCGGGGAGCTGTTTTTT. This gives the protein CASRGTSGGPRGTGELFF.